This entry concerns a single TCR beta chain. The antigen is undetermined. This sample was taken from a study of OX40 agonist ivuxolimab in advanced cancers. Study-level information: As their treatment, patients were administered ivuxolimab, an agonistic anti-OX40 (CD134) antibody.

The CDR3 length is 15 residues. Germline values: CDR1 LGHNT, CDR2 FRNRAP. The germline V and J ends were trimmed by 6 bases and 0 bases, with 13 bases remaining between them. Produced via immunoSEQ multiplex PCR; TCRdb's table is partial and in-frame only. Of over 35,000 clones in the sample, 70% to 80% were seen once. Findings of the study overall: Expanded peripheral T-cell antigen specificity went undetermined. CD4+ and CD8+ T cells in blood underwent clonal expansion by week 6 at 0.1 to 3.0 mg/kg.

This sequence was found in an adult with an advanced solid tumor such as melanoma, head and neck, liver or kidney cancer. The specimen was CD4+ or CD8+ T cells sorted from blood, collected in a trial of the OX40 agonist ivuxolimab. This chain uses TRBV12-5 with TRBJ2-3; possibly TRBD2 for D (6 bases). DNA of the CDR3: TGTGCTAGTGGCACGGGGGATCGGAGCACAGATACGCAGTATTTT. Translated: CASGTGDRSTDTQYF.